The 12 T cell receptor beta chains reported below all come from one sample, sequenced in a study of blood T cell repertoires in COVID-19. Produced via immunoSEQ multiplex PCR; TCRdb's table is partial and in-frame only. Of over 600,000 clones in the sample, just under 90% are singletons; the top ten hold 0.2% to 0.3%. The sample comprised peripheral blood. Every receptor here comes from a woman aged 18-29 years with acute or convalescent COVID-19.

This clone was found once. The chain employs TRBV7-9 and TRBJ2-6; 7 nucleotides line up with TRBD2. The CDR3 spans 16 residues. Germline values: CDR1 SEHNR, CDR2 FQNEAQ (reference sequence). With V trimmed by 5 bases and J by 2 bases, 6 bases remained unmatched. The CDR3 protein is CASSPYGGTGANVLTF. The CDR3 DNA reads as TGTGCCAGCAGCCCCTACGGGGGGACTGGGGCCAACGTCCTGACTTTC.

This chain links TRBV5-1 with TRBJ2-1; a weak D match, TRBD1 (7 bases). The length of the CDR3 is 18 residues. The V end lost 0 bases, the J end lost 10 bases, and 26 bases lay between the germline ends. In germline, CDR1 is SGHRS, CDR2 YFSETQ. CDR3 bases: TGCGCCAGCAGCTTGGCCTTGGGAGGACAGGCCATCGAAGCGGAGCAGTTCTTC. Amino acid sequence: CASSLALGGQAIEAEQFF.

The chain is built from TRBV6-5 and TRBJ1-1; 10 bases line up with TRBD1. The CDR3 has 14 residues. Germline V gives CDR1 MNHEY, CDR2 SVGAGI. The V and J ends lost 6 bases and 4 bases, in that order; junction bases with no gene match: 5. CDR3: CASSPTGGTTEAFF. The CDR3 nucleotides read TGTGCCAGCAGCCCGACAGGGGGCACCACTGAAGCTTTCTTT.

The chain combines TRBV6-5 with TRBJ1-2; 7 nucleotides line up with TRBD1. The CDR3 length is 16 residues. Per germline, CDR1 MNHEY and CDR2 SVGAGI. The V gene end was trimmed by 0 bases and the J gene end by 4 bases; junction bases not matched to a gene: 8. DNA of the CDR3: TGTGCCAGCAGTTACTCCCGCGGGACAGCCCTCTATGGCTACACCTTC. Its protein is CASSYSRGTALYGYTF.

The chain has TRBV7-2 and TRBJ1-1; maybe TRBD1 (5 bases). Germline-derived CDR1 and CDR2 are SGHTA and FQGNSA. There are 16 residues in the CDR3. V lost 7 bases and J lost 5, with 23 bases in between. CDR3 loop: CASTPPPGGRWTEAFF. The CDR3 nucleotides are TGTGCCAGCACCCCCCCTCCGGGGGGTCGATGGACTGAAGCTTTCTTT.

The chain's CDR3 is CASSQERGGAYNEQFF. The CDR3, as DNA: TGTGCCAGCAGCCAAGAACGAGGGGGGGCGTACAATGAGCAGTTCTTC. The gene calls are TRBV4-2 and TRBJ2-1; the D gene is possibly TRBD2 (7 bases). V dropped 0 bases and J dropped 4 bases, with 13 bases sitting between them. The CDR3 loop spans 16 amino acids. The V gene's germline CDR1 is LGHNA and CDR2 YNFKEQ.

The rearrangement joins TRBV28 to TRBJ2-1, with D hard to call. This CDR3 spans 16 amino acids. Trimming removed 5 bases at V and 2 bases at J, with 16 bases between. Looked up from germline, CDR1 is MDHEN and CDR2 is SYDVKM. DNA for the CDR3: TGTGCCAGCAGTCTCCCAACAGTTGGCGCCTACAATGAGCAGTTCTTC. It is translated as CASSLPTVGAYNEQFF.

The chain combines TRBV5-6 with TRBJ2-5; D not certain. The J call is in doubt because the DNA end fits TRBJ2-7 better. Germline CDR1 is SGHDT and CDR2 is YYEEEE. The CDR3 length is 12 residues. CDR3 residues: CASSITSYEQYF. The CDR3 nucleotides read TGTGCCAGCAGCATAACCTCCTACGAGCAGTACTTC.

The CDR3 DNA follows: TGCAGCGGAGACACCTATAGCACAGATACGCAGTATTTT. Protein product: CSGDTYSTDTQYF. The V gene is TRBV29-1, the J gene TRBJ2-3; the D is unclear. The CDR3 sequence is 13 residues long. The V and J ends lost 7 bases and 0 bases respectively, with 11 bases between them. From germline, CDR1 is SQVTM and CDR2 ANQGSEA.

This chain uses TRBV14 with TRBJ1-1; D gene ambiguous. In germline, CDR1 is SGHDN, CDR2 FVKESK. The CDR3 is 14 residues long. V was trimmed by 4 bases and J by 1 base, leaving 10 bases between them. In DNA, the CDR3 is TGTGCCAGCAGCCTATGGCGGGCGAACACTGAAGCTTTCTTT. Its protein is CASSLWRANTEAFF. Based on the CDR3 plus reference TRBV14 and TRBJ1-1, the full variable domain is EAGVTQFPSHSVIEKGQTVTLRCDPISGHDNLYWYRRVMGKEIKFLLHFVKESKQDESGMPNNRFLAERTGGTYSTLKVQPAELEDSGVYFCASSLWRANTEAFFGQGTRLTVV.

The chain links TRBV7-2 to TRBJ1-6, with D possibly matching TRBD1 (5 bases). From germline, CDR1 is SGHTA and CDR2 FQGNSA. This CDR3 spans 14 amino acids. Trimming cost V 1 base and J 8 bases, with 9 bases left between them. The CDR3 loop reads CASSLGGTYSPLHF. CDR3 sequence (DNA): TGTGCCAGCAGCTTAGGCGGGACTTATTCACCCCTCCACTTT.

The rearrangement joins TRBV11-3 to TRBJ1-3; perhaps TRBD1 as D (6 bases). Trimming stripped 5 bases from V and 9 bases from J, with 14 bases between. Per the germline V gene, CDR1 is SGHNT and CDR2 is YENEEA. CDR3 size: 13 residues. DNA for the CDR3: TGTGCCAGCAGCATGGGGCCGACAGGCACCATATATTTT. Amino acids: CASSMGPTGTIYF.